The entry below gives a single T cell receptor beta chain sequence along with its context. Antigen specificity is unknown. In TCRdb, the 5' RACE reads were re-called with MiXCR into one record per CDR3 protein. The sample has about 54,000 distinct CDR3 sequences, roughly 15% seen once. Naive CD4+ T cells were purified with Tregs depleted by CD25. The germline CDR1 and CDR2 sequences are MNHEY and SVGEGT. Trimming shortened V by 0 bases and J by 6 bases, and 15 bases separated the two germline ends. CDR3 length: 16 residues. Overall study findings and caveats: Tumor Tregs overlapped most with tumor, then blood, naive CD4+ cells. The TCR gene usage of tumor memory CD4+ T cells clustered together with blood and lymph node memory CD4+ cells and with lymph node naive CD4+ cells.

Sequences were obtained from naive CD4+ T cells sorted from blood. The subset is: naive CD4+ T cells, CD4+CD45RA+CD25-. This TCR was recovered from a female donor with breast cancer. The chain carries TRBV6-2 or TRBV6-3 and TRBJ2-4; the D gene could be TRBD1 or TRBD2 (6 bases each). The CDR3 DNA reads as TGTGCCAGCAGTTACTCCCCTGGGTGGGGGGCAAACATTCAGTACTTC. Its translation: CASSYSPGWGANIQYF.